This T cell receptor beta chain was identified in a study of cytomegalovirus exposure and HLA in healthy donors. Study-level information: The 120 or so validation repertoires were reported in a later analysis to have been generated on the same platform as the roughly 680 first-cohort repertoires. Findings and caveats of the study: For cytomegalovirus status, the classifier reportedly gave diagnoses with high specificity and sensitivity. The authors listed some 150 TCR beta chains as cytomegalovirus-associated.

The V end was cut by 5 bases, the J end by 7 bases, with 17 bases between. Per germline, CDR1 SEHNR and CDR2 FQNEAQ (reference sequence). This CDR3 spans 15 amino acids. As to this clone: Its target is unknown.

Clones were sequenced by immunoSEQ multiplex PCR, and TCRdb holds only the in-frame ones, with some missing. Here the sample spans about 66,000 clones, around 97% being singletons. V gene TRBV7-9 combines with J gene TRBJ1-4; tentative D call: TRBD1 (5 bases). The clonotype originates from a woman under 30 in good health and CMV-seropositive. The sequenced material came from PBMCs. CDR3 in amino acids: CASSPGVGVGEKLFF. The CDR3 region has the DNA TGTGCCAGCAGCCCGGGGGTCGGGGTCGGTGAAAAACTGTTTTTT.